One sample yielded the 8 T cell receptor beta chains listed below, sequenced in a study of a mutant IDH1 vaccine in newly diagnosed glioma. Described time point: week 5, during vaccination. Every vaccine dose comprised 300 ug of mutant IDH1 20-mer peptide plus topical imiquimod. Their antigens are not known. Clones were read by immunoSEQ multiplex PCR, and TCRdb kept only the in-frame ones, dropping some. This table has over 25,000 clones, 75% to 90% appearing once. The source was peripheral blood mononuclear cells (PBMCs), collected from a glioma patient whose treatment included an IDH1 peptide vaccine. The receptors originated from a woman in her thirties or forties with glioma. Some clones in this sample may be carry-over from other donors' samples.

The CDR3 bases are TGTGCCAGTAGTATATGGGACAGGGGGAGTGATACGCAGTATTTT. Protein product: CASSIWDRGSDTQYF. The V call is TRBV19, the J call TRBJ2-3; the match to TRBD1 covers 11 bases. This CDR3 spans 15 amino acids. Germline CDR1 is LNHDA and CDR2 is SQIVND (reference sequence). With 2 bases clipped from V and 6 bases from J, the junction kept 4 bases outside the gene matches.

This sequence joins TRBV19 and TRBJ1-1; D is ambiguous. Germline CDR1 LNHDA, CDR2 SQIVND (reference sequence). The CDR3 is 11 residues long. V was pared by 5 bases and J by 6 bases, with 7 bases between. The CDR3 spells CASSWLAEAFF. The CDR3 nucleotides read TGTGCCAGTAGTTGGCTCGCTGAAGCTTTCTTT.

The chain uses TRBV11-2 and TRBJ1-3, with a tentative D call TRBD1 (5 bases). Germline loops: CDR1 SGHAT, CDR2 FQNNGV. The length of the CDR3 is 17 residues. Trimming stripped 2 bases from V and 4 bases from J, with 18 bases between. DNA for the CDR3: TGTGCCAGCAGCTTAACTGGGGGGGTTTACTCAGGAAACACCATATATTTT. Translation gives CASSLTGGVYSGNTIYF.

The rearrangement links TRBV7-9 to TRBJ1-2; possibly TRBD1 for D (6 bases). V lost 1 base and J 8 bases, leaving 14 bases between the germline ends. This CDR3 spans 14 amino acids. The germline V gene has CDR1 SEHNR and CDR2 FQNEAQ (reference sequence). CDR3 amino acids: CASSLVSGAGGYTF. In DNA form, the CDR3 reads TGTGCCAGCAGCTTAGTATCGGGGGCGGGAGGCTACACCTTC.

V and J are TRBV13 and TRBJ2-3; TRBD2 matches 8 bases. The germline V gene has CDR1 PRHDT and CDR2 FYEKMQ (reference sequence). CDR3 length equals 15 residues. V gave up 1 base and J gave up 5 bases; unmatched junction bases: 5. The CDR3 region has the DNA TGTGCCAGCAGCTTAGCGGGGGGGCCACGAGATACGCAGTATTTT. Protein sequence: CASSLAGGPRDTQYF.

The chain is built from TRBV27 and TRBJ1-2; 11 bases align to TRBD1. The CDR3 has 17 amino acids. The germline V gene has CDR1 MNHEY and CDR2 SMNVEV (reference sequence). The V and J ends lost 5 bases and 4 bases, in that order; junction bases with no gene match: 12. CDR3 protein: CASSPRTGGHRPYGYTF. CDR3 sequence (DNA): TGTGCCAGCAGTCCCCGGACAGGGGGCCATAGGCCCTATGGCTACACCTTC.

As concerns this clone: The junction differs from germline at one of its ends, possibly a read error. The chain couples TRBV19 to TRBJ2-1, with a weak D call TRBD2 (5 bases). This CDR3 has 11 amino acids. Germline V CDR1 and CDR2: LNHDA, SQIVND (reference sequence). The CDR3 loop is CASSIGGEAVF. CDR3 in DNA: TGTGCCAGTAGTATAGGTGGCGAAGCGGTCTTC.

The chain is built from TRBV7-7 and TRBJ2-7; 8 bases align to TRBD1. This CDR3 contains 14 residues. The germline V gene encodes CDR1 SSHAT and CDR2 FNYEAQ (reference sequence). The CDR3 coding sequence is TGTGCTAGCTCTCCACTGACAGGGGTGCGCGAGCAGTACTTC. As protein: CASSPLTGVREQYF.